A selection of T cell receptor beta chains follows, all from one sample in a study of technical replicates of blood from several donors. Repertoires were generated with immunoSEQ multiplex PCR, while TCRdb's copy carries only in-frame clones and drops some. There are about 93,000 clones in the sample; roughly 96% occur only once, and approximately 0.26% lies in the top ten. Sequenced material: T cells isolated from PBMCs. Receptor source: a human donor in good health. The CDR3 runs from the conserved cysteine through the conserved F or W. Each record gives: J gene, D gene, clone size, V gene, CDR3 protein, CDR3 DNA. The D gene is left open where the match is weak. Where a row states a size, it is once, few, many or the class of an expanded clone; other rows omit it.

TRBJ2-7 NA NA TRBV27 CASTDPDGSNEQYF TGTGCCAGCACCGACCCCGACGGGAGCAACGAGCAGTACTTC
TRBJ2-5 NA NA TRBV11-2 CASSLASAYQETQYF TGTGCCAGCAGCTTGGCTAGCGCCTACCAAGAGACCCAGTACTTC
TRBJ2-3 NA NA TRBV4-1 CASSQVPGTDTQYF TGCGCCAGCAGCCAAGTTCCAGGGACAGATACGCAGTATTTT
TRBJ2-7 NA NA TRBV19 CASSMTVAYEQYF TGTGCCAGTAGTATGACAGTCGCCTACGAGCAGTACTTC
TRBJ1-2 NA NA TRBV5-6 CASSPPKKEYGYTF TGTGCCAGCAGCCCACCAAAAAAGGAGTATGGCTACACCTTC
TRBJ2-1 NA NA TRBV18 CASSPPTTRGDEQFF TGTGCCAGCTCACCACCAACGACAAGGGGCGATGAGCAGTTCTTC
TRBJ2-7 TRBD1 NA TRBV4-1 CASSPLDRGTEQYF TGCGCCAGCAGTCCTCTGGACAGGGGGACCGAGCAGTACTTC
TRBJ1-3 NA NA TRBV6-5 CASSYTTANSGNTIYF TGTGCCAGCAGTTACACGACAGCGAACTCTGGAAACACCATATATTTT
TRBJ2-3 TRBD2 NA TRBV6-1 CASSEGTSGTTDTQYF TGTGCCAGCAGTGAGGGGACTAGCGGTACCACAGATACGCAGTATTTT
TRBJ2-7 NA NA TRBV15 CATRLRQGSYEQYF TGTGCCACCAGACTTAGGCAGGGCTCCTACGAGCAGTACTTC
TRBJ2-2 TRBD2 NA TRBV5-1 CASSYGLAGNTGELFF TGCGCCAGCAGCTATGGACTAGCGGGGAACACCGGGGAGCTGTTTTTT
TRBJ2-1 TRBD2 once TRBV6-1 CASSDGLAGAGNEQFF TGTGCCAGCAGTGATGGTCTAGCGGGAGCAGGCAATGAGCAGTTCTTC
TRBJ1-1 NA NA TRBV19 CATSKDSVTEAFF TGTGCCACCTCAAAGGACAGCGTCACTGAAGCTTTCTTT
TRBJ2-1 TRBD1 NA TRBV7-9 CASSLRWVGTGVGNEQFF TGTGCCAGCAGCTTAAGATGGGTCGGGACAGGGGTGGGAAATGAGCAGTTCTTC
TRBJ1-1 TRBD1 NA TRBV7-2 CASSLAGQGAYTEAFF TGTGCCAGCAGCTTAGCGGGACAGGGGGCCTACACTGAAGCTTTCTTT
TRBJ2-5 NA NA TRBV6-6 CASSYSIQETQYF TGTGCCAGCAGTTACTCTATACAAGAGACCCAGTACTTC